Described below is a single TCR beta chain sequence and its context. Its cognate antigen is unknown. A second PCR of 7 to 11 cycles used a sample-barcoded 5' primer and a J-beta primer mix. TCRdb reprocessed the 5' RACE reads with MiXCR, giving one entry per CDR3 protein. This sample has a few hundred thousand distinct CDR3 sequences, with 25% to 30% found just once. This CDR3 is built from 15 residues. The germline gives CDR1 LNHNV, CDR2 YYDKDF (reference sequence). V was trimmed by 1 base and J by 6 bases, leaving 14 bases between them. This specimen comes from a study of blood T cells in healthy people across ages. The study, taken as a whole, reports: Expanded clonotype shifts may have been confounded, as the donors had an unknown CMV status.

Sample: blood. The rearrangement links TRBV15 to TRBJ2-3; weak D call: TRBD2 (7 bases). The clonotype comes from a woman in her 70s in good health. The CDR3 region is CATSRVGGHADTQYF. The CDR3 coding sequence is TGTGCCACCAGCAGAGTGGGGGGGCACGCTGATACGCAGTATTTT.